This entry concerns a single T cell receptor beta chain. CDR1 is MDHEN, CDR2 SYDVKM, per germline. The CDR3 totals 12 residues. V dropped 5 bases and J dropped 1 base, with 5 bases sitting between them. The data were obtained in a study of blood T cell repertoires in COVID-19. Study-wide context: T cells, B-cell-depleted T cells, or PBMCs provided the cDNA or gDNA that served as material.

Original processing notes: Estimation of nucleated cell counts relied on the amplification of reference gene primers. Profiling relied on immunoSEQ multiplex PCR, and the TCRdb table lists in-frame clones only, not all of them. The V and J calls and clone size were taken over from that table, and D and trimming were inferred from the DNA. The table records under 40,000 clones, about 78% of them present only once. The J gene is TRBJ1-1, the V gene TRBV28, with D unresolved. This clonotype was sampled from a woman aged 55-70 years with acute or convalescent COVID-19. The source material was peripheral blood. Here the CDR3 reads CASSIRNTEAFF. The CDR3 bases are TGTGCCAGCAGTATTAGGAACACTGAAGCTTTCTTT. Together with reference TRBV28 and TRBJ1-1, the CDR3 gives the full variable domain: DVKVTQSSRYLVKRTGEKVFLECVQDMDHENMFWYRQDPGLGLRLIYFSYDVKMKEKGDIPEGYSVSREKKERFSLILESASTNQTSMYLCASSIRNTEAFFGQGTRLTVV.